Detailed here is one TCR beta chain. A UMI-containing oligonucleotide was joined by 3' ligation to the TCR cDNA template. This sample stems from a study of naive and memory T cell subsets. V lost 4 bases to trimming and J lost 8 bases; unmatched junction nucleotides: 8. This CDR3 comprises 14 residues. The germline V gene encodes CDR1 SQVTM and CDR2 ANQGSEA. Amplification of ligated cDNA took four PCR rounds with SP2 and nested alpha and beta constant primers. Alpha and beta constant region primers primed reverse transcription for blood and skin samples. TCRdb re-called the 5' RACE reads with MiXCR, one entry per CDR3 protein. The sample holds about 62,000 distinct CDR3 sequences, approximately 8% seen once.

This receptor was taken from a female donor in good health. V and J are TRBV29-1 and TRBJ2-1; 10 bases are shared with TRBD2. CDR3: CSVGLGLALDEQFF. CDR3 nucleotide sequence: TGCAGCGTTGGTCTGGGACTAGCGTTGGATGAGCAGTTCTTC.